The present T cell receptor (beta chain) was sequenced within a study of human T cells and chemical hapten exposure. Indicated time point: patch test 1, 2 weeks after DPC sensitization. This sample's treatment: therapeutic diphenylcyclopropenone sensitization with weekly scalp DPC. One entry per CDR3 protein results from TCRdb running MiXCR on the RACE reads. The sample shows around 300,000 distinct CDR3 sequences, around 7% of them seen only once. This clonotype was observed a few times. Germline V CDR1 and CDR2: MNHEY, SMNVEV (reference sequence). V dropped 7 bases and J dropped 1 base, with 13 bases sitting between them. There are 15 residues in the CDR3.

The sequence was obtained from a woman younger than 30 with alopecia areata. Some clones in this sample may be carry-over from other donors' samples. Material: whole blood, obtained in connection with sensitization to the hapten diphenylcyclopropenone (DPC). This sequence joins TRBV27 and TRBJ2-2; D might be TRBD2 (6 bases). The chain's CDR3 is CASTLSGENTGELFF. The DNA of the CDR3 is TGTGCCAGCACTCTTAGCGGAGAGAACACCGGGGAGCTGTTTTTT.